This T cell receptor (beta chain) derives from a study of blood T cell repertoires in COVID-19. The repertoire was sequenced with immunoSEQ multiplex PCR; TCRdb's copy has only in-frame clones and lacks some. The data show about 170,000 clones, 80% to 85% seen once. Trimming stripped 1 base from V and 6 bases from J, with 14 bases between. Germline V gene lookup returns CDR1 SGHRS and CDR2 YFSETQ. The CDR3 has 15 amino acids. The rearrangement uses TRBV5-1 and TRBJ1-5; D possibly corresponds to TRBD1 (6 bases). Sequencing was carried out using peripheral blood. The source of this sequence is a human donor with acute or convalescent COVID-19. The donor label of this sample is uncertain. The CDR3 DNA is TGCGCCAGCAGCTTGTCCGGGGGGCAGGGTCAGCCCCAGCATTTT. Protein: CASSLSGGQGQPQHF.